Sequencing of this TCR beta chain was carried out in a study of OX40 agonist ivuxolimab in advanced cancers. As for the study in general: Six ivuxolimab dose levels, 0.01 to 10 mg/kg, were given intravenously every 2 weeks. Treatment received earlier with anti-PD-1, anti-PD-L1 or anti-CTLA-4 agents was allowed, and roughly 40% had some.

V dropped 5 bases and J dropped 5; count of bases not matched to a gene: 3. The CDR3 contains 14 residues. Germline-derived CDR1 and CDR2 are SGHVS and FNYEAQ. In regard to this clone: The antigen remains undetermined.

Sequencing was performed with immunoSEQ multiplex PCR; in TCRdb, only in-frame clones are kept and a portion is missing. Of 70,000 to 75,000 clones listed, about 85% are singletons. Study outcomes and limitations: At doses 0.1 to 3.0 mg/kg, CD4+ and CD8+ clones expanded.

The J gene is TRBJ1-6, the V gene TRBV7-6; TRBD1 agrees at 7 bases. This receptor was obtained from an adult with an advanced solid tumor such as melanoma, head and neck, liver or kidney cancer. The source material was CD4+ or CD8+ T cells sorted from blood, sampled in a trial of the OX40 agonist ivuxolimab. CDR3 in DNA: TGTGCCAGCAGCCCGGGACAGCATAATTCACCCCTCCACTTT. Translation: CASSPGQHNSPLHF.